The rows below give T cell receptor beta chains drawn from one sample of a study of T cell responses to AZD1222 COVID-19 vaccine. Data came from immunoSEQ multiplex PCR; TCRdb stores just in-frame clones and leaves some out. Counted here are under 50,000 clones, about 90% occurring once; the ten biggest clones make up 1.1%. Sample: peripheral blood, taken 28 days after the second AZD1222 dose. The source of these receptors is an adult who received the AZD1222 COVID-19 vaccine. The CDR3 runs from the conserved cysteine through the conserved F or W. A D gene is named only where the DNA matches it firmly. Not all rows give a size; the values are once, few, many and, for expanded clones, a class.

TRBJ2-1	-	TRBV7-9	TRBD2	TGTGCCAGCAGCTTGGGAGGGCCTTGGTACAGTGAGCAGTTCTTC	CASSLGGPWYSEQFF
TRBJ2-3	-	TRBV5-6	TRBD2	TGTGCCAGCAGCCGGGGACTAGCGGACATCACAGATACGCAGTATTTT	CASSRGLADITDTQYF
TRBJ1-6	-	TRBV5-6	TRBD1	TGTGCCAGCAGCCCCGGGGACAGTACCCCACCCCTCCACTTT	CASSPGDSTPPLHF
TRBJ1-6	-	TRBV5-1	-	TGCGCCAGCAGCAAGACAGAGGATAATTCACCCCTCCACTTT	CASSKTEDNSPLHF
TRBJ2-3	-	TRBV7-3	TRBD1	TGTGCCAGCAGTCCAGGGGGTGGGACAGGGTACACAGATACGCAGTATTTT	CASSPGGGTGYTDTQYF
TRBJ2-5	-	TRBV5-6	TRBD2	TGTGCCAGCAGCTTGCCGGGGGGGTTCCAAGAGACCCAGTACTTC	CASSLPGGFQETQYF
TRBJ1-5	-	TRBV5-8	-	TGTGCCAGCAGCTCTCGACTACAGGGTGGGTCCGGCAATCAGCCCCAGCATTTT	CASSSRLQGGSGNQPQHF
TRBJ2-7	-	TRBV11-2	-	TGTGCCAGCGGGACCAGGGTGCGCCCTTTGGGGGACGAGCAGTACTTC	CASGTRVRPLGDEQYF
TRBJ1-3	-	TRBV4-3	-	TGCGCCAGCAGCGAGGGACCTAGGTTCTCTGGAAACACCATATATTTT	CASSEGPRFSGNTIYF
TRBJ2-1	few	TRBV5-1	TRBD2	TGCGCCAGCTTAGAGGCTAGCGGGAGCAATGAGCAGTTCTTC	CASLEASGSNEQFF
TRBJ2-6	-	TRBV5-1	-	TGCGCCAGCAGCGAAAGTGGGGCCAACGTCCTGACTTTC	CASSESGANVLTF
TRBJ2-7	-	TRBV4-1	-	TGCGCCAGCAGCCAACCCGCGGATAGGGACGCCTACGAGCAGTACTTC	CASSQPADRDAYEQYF
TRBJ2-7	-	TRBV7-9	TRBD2	TGTGCCAGCAGCTTACTTAGCGGGGGTCCCTACGAGCAGTACTTC	CASSLLSGGPYEQYF
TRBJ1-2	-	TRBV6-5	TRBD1	TGTGCCAGCAGTTCTATCGACAGGGTTGGAGGCTACACCTTC	CASSSIDRVGGYTF
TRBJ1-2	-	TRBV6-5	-	TGTGCCAGCAGTTACTCAGGAGGGGATGGCTACACCTTC	CASSYSGGDGYTF
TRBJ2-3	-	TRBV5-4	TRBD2	TGTGCCAGCAGCCCACTAGCGGGAGAAGATACGCAGTATTTT	CASSPLAGEDTQYF
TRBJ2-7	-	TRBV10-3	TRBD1	TGTGCCATCAGTGAGGGGACAGCGGCCTTAAACGAGCAGTACTTC	CAISEGTAALNEQYF
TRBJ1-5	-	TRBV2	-	TGTGCCAGCAGCCCCATCTCGAGCAATCAGCCCCAGCATTTT	CASSPISSNQPQHF
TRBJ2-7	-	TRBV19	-	TGTGCCAACGCAAATCTAACAGTACCTCCCTCCTACGAGCAGTACTTC	CANANLTVPPSYEQYF
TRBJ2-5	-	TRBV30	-	TGTGCCTGGGACCGGGACTCCCAAGAGACCCAGTACTTC	CAWDRDSQETQYF
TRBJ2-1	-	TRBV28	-	TGTGCCAGCAGCTCCTACACGACAGACTACAATGAGCAGTTCTTC	CASSSYTTDYNEQFF
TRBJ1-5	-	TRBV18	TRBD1	TGTGCCAGCTCACCGTTTACAGGGGGCAGTCAGCCCCAGCATTTT	CASSPFTGGSQPQHF
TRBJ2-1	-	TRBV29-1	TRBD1	TGCAGCGTTGCACGTTTGGGCCAGGGGGCAAATGAGCAGTTCTTC	CSVARLGQGANEQFF
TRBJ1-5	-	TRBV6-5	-	TGTGCCAGCAGGCCCTACAGGGACTCTAATCAGCCCCAGCATTTT	CASRPYRDSNQPQHF
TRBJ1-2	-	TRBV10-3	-	TGTGCCATCAGTGATTATGGGGGAACGTATGGCTACACCTTC	CAISDYGGTYGYTF
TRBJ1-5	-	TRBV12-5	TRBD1	TGTGCTAGTGGTTTGGTACGGGACAGGGTCCAGCCCCAGCATTTT	CASGLVRDRVQPQHF
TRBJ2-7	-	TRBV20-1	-	TGCAGTGCTAGTGATTATAGTTTCAAGCAGTACTTC	CSASDYSFKQYF
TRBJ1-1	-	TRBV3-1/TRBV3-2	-	TGTGCCAGCAGCCAAGGGGGGGAAAGAGCTTTCTTT	CASSQGGERAFF
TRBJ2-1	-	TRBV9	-	TGTGCCAGCAGCGTGGGCCCTCTTAACAATGAGCAGTTCTTC	CASSVGPLNNEQFF
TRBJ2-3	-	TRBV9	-	TGTGCCAGCAGCGTAGGGCTAATAACAGATACGCAGTATTTT	CASSVGLITDTQYF
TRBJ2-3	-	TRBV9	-	TGTGCCAGCAGCCCAAGTTTGGCTTATACTAGCACAGATACGCAGTATTTT	CASSPSLAYTSTDTQYF
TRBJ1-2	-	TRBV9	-	TGTGCCAGCAGCGTTGGGACACTGAACTATGGCTACACCTTC	CASSVGTLNYGYTF
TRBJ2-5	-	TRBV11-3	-	TGTGCCAGCAGCTTAAGAACAGGATGGCGAGAGACCCAGTACTTC	CASSLRTGWRETQYF
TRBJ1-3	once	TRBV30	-	TGTGCCTGGGGGAGAAAAAGCTCTGGAAACACCATATATTTT	CAWGRKSSGNTIYF
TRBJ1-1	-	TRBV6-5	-	TGTGCCAGCGGACTACAGGGAGTTGGCACTGAAGCTTTCTTT	CASGLQGVGTEAFF
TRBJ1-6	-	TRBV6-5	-	TGTGCCAGCAGTTTAGGAGATATCAATTCACCCCTCCACTTT	CASSLGDINSPLHF
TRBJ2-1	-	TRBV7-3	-	TGTGCCAGCAGCTTAACGGGAGGCGGGAATGAGCAGTTCTTC	CASSLTGGGNEQFF
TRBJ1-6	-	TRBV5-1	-	TGCGCCAGCAGCTTGGGGGACGGTGGTAATTCACCCCTCCACTTT	CASSLGDGGNSPLHF
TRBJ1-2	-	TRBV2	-	TGTGCCAGCAGCTGGGACAACCCCTCCTATGGCTACACCTTC	CASSWDNPSYGYTF
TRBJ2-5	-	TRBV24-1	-	TGTGCCACCAGTGATTCTGGACGGGATAACGATTTTTACCAAGAGACCCAGTACTTC	CATSDSGRDNDFYQETQYF
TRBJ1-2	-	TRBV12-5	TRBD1	TGTGCTAGTGGTTTGAACCCAGGGGGCTGGGGTGGCTACACCTTC	CASGLNPGGWGGYTF
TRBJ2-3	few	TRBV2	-	TGTGCCAGCAAGCTTAGGAGCTTGGATACGCAGTATTTT	CASKLRSLDTQYF
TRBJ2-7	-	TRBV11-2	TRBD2	TGTGCCAGCAGCTTAGTGGCGGGTAGCGGGTACGAGCAGTACTTC	CASSLVAGSGYEQYF
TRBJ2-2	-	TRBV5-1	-	TGCGCCAGCAGTTCGGAAGGGAACACCGGGGAGCTGTTTTTT	CASSSEGNTGELFF
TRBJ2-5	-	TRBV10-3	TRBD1	TGTGCCATCAGTCCCGGGACAGGGGGTGAGACCCAGTACTTC	CAISPGTGGETQYF
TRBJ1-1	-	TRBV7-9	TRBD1	TGTGCCAGTATCGAGACAGGGGAATACACTGAAGCTTTCTTT	CASIETGEYTEAFF
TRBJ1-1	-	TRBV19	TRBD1	TGTGCCAGTAGTATTAACAGGGGAGTCACTGAAGCTTTCTTT	CASSINRGVTEAFF
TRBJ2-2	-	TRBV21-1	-	TGTGCCAGCACCCTCAACACCGGGGAGCTGTTTTTT	CASTLNTGELFF
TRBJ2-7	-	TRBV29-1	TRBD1	TGCAGCGTTTCCGGCGCGGGACAGGGGGCCTACGAGCAGTACTTC	CSVSGAGQGAYEQYF
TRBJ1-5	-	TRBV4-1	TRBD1	TGCGCCAGCAGCCAACCCCGACAGGGTTATCAGCCCCAGCATTTT	CASSQPRQGYQPQHF
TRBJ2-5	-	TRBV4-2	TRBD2	TGTGCCAGCAGCCAAAGTAGCGGGAGCGCCGGGAGTCAGGGGGAGACCCAGTACTTC	CASSQSSGSAGSQGETQYF
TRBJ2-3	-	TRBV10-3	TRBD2	TGTGCCAGCCGTGCGGCTAGCGGAAACACAGATACGCAGTATTTT	CASRAASGNTDTQYF
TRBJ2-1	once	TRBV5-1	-	TGCGCCAGCAGCTTGGAAGGGCTCCATGAGCAGTTCTTC	CASSLEGLHEQFF